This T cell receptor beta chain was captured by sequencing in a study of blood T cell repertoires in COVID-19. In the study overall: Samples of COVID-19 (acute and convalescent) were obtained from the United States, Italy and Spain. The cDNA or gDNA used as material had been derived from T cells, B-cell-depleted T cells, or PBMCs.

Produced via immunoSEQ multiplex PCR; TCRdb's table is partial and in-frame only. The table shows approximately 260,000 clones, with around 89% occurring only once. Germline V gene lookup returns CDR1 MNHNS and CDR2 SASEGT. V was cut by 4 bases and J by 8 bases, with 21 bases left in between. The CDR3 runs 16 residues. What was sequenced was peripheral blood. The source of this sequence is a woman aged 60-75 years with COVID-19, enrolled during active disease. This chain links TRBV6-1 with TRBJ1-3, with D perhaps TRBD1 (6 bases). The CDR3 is CASSGTGLGTLDTIYF. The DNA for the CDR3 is TGTGCCAGCAGTGGAACAGGGTTGGGAACTCTGGACACCATATATTTT.